This TCR beta chain was retrieved from a study of blood T cell repertoires in COVID-19 (dated by TCRdb to the early 2020s). Background on the whole study: Collaborator samples came from the United States, Italy and Spain and covered acute and convalescent phases of COVID-19. The samples were drawn from two sources: the first 160 participants of the ongoing ImmuneRACE study, and over 950 subjects contributed by 6 global collaborators. Nearly every sample came with metadata listing a de-identified subject ID, COVID-19 status, age in years and sex. The material from the prospective study consisted of cDNA or gDNA derived from T cells, B-cell-depleted T cells, or PBMCs. Subjects who had been exposed to COVID-19, were actively infected with it, or had recovered from it provided the deeply sampled blood TCRbeta repertoires that made up the dataset. Where available, HLA class I and class II types were obtained from metadata supplied by the sample provider rather than from assay-based typing. The repertoires were made available in a free public database intended to serve as a resource for research on the immune response to SARS-CoV-2. Study-level results and caveats: The amount of clinical and demographic metadata varied by source and participant and was provided uncurated.

Collaborating institutions collected whole blood in K2EDTA tubes following their own protocols. For TCRbeta analysis, collaborator samples were shipped as frozen whole blood, as isolated PBMCs, or as DNA extracted from either sample type. TCRbeta CDR3 regions were amplified from genomic DNA using the immunoSEQ Assay, a bias-controlled multiplex PCR. The study's own analysis went as follows. Within the assay, amplification of reference gene primers was used to estimate how many nucleated cells each sample contained. To quantify the absolute abundance of each unique TCRbeta CDR3 rearrangement, sequence reads were collapsed and filtered. Productive Simpson clonality was computed per sample as the square root of Simpson's diversity index over productive rearrangements. What TCRdb holds here is the immuneACCESS table cut down to in-frame rearrangements. Part of the clones is not present; checked against another copy, under half of the missing clones reflect an unresolved V gene, and the others are unexplained. V, J and clone size are those of that table, while D and trimming were read from the DNA. The sample records about 150,000 clones, around four fifths of which are singletons. The ten largest clonotypes hold roughly 3.7% of the sample.

As encoded in the germline V gene, CDR1 is KGHSH while CDR2 is LQKENI. From its cysteine to its phenylalanine, the CDR3 spans 16 amino acids. Only the CDR3 DNA is retained, 48 bases long and in frame from the first base. V drops 3 bases and J drops 1 base, leaving 15 bases in between. This clone was observed a few times. The antigen it binds to is not known. No much larger clone exists at a distance of one base, and base qualities are not known. Sequenced: peripheral blood. The receptor comes from a woman at least 80 years old with acute or convalescent COVID-19. This sequence uses TRBV18 and TRBJ1-1; TRBD1 is a possible D gene, resting on 6 matching bases. In nucleotides, the sequence is TGTGCCAGCTCACCGAGGGGGATTCGGGGGAACACTGAAGCTTTCTTT. Its coded protein is CASSPRGIRGNTEAFF.